The 9 T cell receptor beta chains below come from one sample, sequenced in a study of blood T cell repertoires in COVID-19. Using immunoSEQ multiplex PCR, the repertoire was profiled, and TCRdb retains in-frame clones only, with some absent. Counted here are 200,000 to 250,000 clones, approximately 90% occurring once; the ten biggest clones make up about 10%. Input material: PBMCs or T cells enriched from blood (not recorded which). All receptors derive from a man younger than 45 who had recovered from COVID-19.

The CDR3 region has the DNA TGTGCCAGCAGCGCGAGGCTTCTAGGAGATACGCAGTATTTT. It is translated as CASSARLLGDTQYF. The V gene is TRBV27, the J gene TRBJ2-3; unclear D gene. CDR3 length equals 14 residues. Germline V gene sequence: CDR1 MNHEY, CDR2 SMNVEV (reference sequence). Trimming removed 6 bases from V and 5 bases from J, with 15 bases in between.

The chain recombines TRBV3-1 (or the pseudogene TRBV3-2) with TRBJ1-6; TRBD1 is a possible D gene (6 bases). Trimming left V 8 bases short and J 5 bases short, with 19 bases between. Germline loops: CDR1 LGHDT, CDR2 YNNKEL (reference sequence). The CDR3 contains 16 residues. The CDR3 DNA sequence: TGTGCCAGCCGAGGGGGGGGGCGACTAAATAATTCACCCCTCCACTTT. Translated, it gives CASRGGGRLNNSPLHF.

The chain carries TRBV11-2 and TRBJ1-4, with 7 bases that match TRBD1. Germline CDR1 reads SGHAT; CDR2 reads FQNNGV. Trimming at V came to 5 bases and at J to 0 bases, leaving 6 bases not matched to a gene. The CDR3 extends over 16 amino acids. The chain's CDR3 is CASSRSGTATNEKLFF. CDR3 nucleotide sequence: TGTGCCAGCAGCCGATCCGGGACAGCAACTAATGAAAAACTGTTTTTT.

The chain couples TRBV5-6 to TRBJ1-6; TRBD1 might be the D (6 bases). V lost 1 base and J lost 4, with 6 bases in between. Germline values: CDR1 SGHDT, CDR2 YYEEEE. The CDR3 has 14 residues. Here the CDR3 reads CASSLTGYNSPLHF. The CDR3 DNA is TGTGCCAGCAGCTTGACAGGGTATAATTCACCCCTCCACTTT.

The genes are TRBV7-9 and TRBJ2-3; 12 bases line up with TRBD1. CDR1 SEHNR and CDR2 FQNEAQ come from the germline V gene (reference sequence). The V and J ends lost 10 bases and 3 bases, in that order; junction bases with no gene match: 8. The CDR3 length is 15 residues. CDR3 sequence reads: CAIPEGQGATDTQYF. The DNA for the CDR3 is TGTGCCATACCAGAGGGACAGGGGGCGACAGATACGCAGTATTTT. Using reference TRBV7-9 and TRBJ2-3 for the parts outside the CDR3, the full variable domain is DTGVSQNPRHKITKRGQNVTFRCDPISEHNRLYWYRQTLGQGPEFLTYFQNEAQLEKSRLLSDRFSAERPKGSFSTLEIQRTEQGDSAMYLCAIPEGQGATDTQYFGPGTRLTVL.

The CDR3 here is CASSYRGNTYEQYF. The CDR3, as DNA: TGTGCCAGCAGTTACCGGGGAAACACCTACGAGCAGTACTTC. This chain uses TRBV6-5 with TRBJ2-7, with D possibly being TRBD2 (5 bases). Germline V lookup: CDR1 MNHEY, CDR2 SVGAGI. Trimming took 2 bases from V and 2 from J, leaving 10 bases between them. The CDR3 loop spans 14 amino acids.

The rearrangement joins TRBV2 to TRBJ2-5; D is possibly TRBD2 (6 bases). The CDR3 covers 13 residues. The ends were cut back, 6 bases at V and 0 bases at J, with 8 bases in the middle. Per the germline V gene, CDR1 is SNHLY and CDR2 is FYNNEI. The CDR3 sequence is CASSREYQETQYF. CDR3 bases: TGTGCCAGCAGCCGGGAGTACCAAGAGACCCAGTACTTC.

The chain links TRBV4-2 to TRBJ1-1, with D perhaps TRBD1 (5 bases). CDR1 is LGHNA, CDR2 YNFKEQ, per germline. The CDR3 totals 15 residues. Trimming removed 1 base at V and 1 base at J, with 10 bases between. The CDR3 reads CASSQASGQNTEAFF. DNA for the CDR3: TGTGCCAGCAGCCAAGCATCCGGACAGAACACTGAAGCTTTCTTT.

The J gene is TRBJ2-7, the V gene TRBV30; maybe TRBD1 (6 bases). V was cut by 0 bases and J by 7 bases, with 25 bases left in between. CDR3 length equals 17 residues. Germline CDR1 GTSNPN, CDR2 SVGIG (reference sequence). The CDR3 protein is CAWSVWPTGLLSREQYF. The CDR3 DNA reads TGTGCCTGGAGTGTTTGGCCGACAGGCTTACTCTCGAGAGAGCAGTACTTC.